The clone carrying this T cell receptor (beta chain) was seen only a few times. Per the original data handling: Reference gene primer amplification gave nucleated cell count estimates. Generated by immunoSEQ multiplex PCR, the TCRdb table keeps only in-frame clones and is missing some. Clonal size and the V and J genes are those of that table, whereas D and trimming came from the DNA. The table shows about 90,000 clones, with approximately 79% occurring only once. This record belongs to a study of blood T cell repertoires in COVID-19. As for the study in general: The United States, Italy and Spain provided the acute and convalescent COVID-19 samples.

Germline V CDR1 and CDR2: SGHVS, FNYEAQ. V shed 5 bases, J shed 4 bases, and the junction held 13 bases outside the gene matches. The CDR3 contains 17 residues. The chain combines TRBV7-6 with TRBJ1-1; 10 nucleotides align to TRBD1. The sequence was collected from a woman of 80 years or more with acute or convalescent COVID-19. Sequencing was done on a sample of peripheral blood. CDR3: CASSQGGDRGVITEAFF. CDR3 DNA: TGTGCCAGCAGCCAGGGGGGGGACAGGGGAGTTATCACTGAAGCTTTCTTT.